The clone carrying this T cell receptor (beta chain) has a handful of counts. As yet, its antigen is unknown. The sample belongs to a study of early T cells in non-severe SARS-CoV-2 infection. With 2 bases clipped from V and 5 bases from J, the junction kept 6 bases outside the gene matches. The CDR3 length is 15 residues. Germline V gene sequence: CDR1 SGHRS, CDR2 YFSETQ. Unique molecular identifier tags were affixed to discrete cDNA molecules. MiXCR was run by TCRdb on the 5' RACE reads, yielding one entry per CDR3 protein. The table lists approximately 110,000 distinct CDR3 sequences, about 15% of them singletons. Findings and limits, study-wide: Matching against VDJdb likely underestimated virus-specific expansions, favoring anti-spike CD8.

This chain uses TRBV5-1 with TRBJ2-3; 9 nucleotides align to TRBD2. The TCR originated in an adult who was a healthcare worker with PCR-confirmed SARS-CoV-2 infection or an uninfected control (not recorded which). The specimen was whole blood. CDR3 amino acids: CASSLAGGRVDTQYF. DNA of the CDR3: TGCGCCAGCAGCTTAGCGGGGGGCCGGGTAGATACGCAGTATTTT.